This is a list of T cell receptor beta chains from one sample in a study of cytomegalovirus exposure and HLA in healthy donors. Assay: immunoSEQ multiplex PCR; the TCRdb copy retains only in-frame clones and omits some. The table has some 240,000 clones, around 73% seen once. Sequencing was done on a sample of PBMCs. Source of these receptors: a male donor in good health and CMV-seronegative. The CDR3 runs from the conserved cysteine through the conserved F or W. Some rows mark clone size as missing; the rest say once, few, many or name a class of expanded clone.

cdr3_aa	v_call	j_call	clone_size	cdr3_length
CASSLRAPSYNEQFF	TRBV5-6	TRBJ2-1	NA	15
CASSSTPKTFYEQYF	TRBV5-1	TRBJ2-7	once	15
CASSPTGTSGEQYF	TRBV10-2	TRBJ2-7	few	14
CASSLVIGAPEAFF	TRBV7-9	TRBJ1-1	few	14
CASSLRQGHGYTF	TRBV27	TRBJ1-2	NA	13
CASSYSGGWNNEQFF	TRBV6-5	TRBJ2-1	NA	15
CASSDSPMPGRSQETQYF	TRBV6-4	TRBJ2-5	NA	18
CASSLTSGGSYEQYF	TRBV7-6	TRBJ2-7	NA	15
CASREGVPETQYF	TRBV2	TRBJ2-5	NA	13
CASSSTRDRGRGYTF	TRBV6-6	TRBJ1-2	NA	15
CASSGRGSSNEQFF	TRBV9	TRBJ2-1	NA	14
CASSYFFGGANEQFF	TRBV6-5	TRBJ2-1	NA	15
CASSHPKPANTGELFF	TRBV4-1	TRBJ2-2	NA	16
CASSVQGSSYEQYF	TRBV28	TRBJ2-7	few	14
CASSREGTGRTEAFF	TRBV7-3	TRBJ1-1	once	15
CASSQRDSNYGYTF	TRBV14	TRBJ1-2	NA	14
CASSPWTGGATEAFF	TRBV7-9	TRBJ1-1	NA	15
CASSEVAGADTDTQYF	TRBV2	TRBJ2-3	NA	16
CASSQVGTGAGGELFF	TRBV4-2	TRBJ2-2	once	16
CATDSNLAEPYEQYF	TRBV2	TRBJ2-7	NA	15
CAIQISGTGPSLTYF	TRBV7-9	TRBJ2-3	NA	15
CASSGSGTEEQFF	TRBV7-7	TRBJ2-1	few	13
CASSLGGTSINEQFF	TRBV7-9	TRBJ2-1	NA	15
CSSSQPGTVSYEQYF	TRBV7-9	TRBJ2-7	NA	15
CASRTQGALNSPLHF	TRBV27	TRBJ1-6	NA	15
CASSLGTGVTDTQYF	TRBV5-1	TRBJ2-3	NA	15
CASFRDRGLGELFF	TRBV19	TRBJ2-2	NA	14
CASGPGGSGNQPQHF	TRBV7-2	TRBJ1-5	NA	15
CASSLNTGELFF	TRBV7-3	TRBJ2-2	NA	12
CSSSWGGTLEAFF	TRBV7-9	TRBJ1-1	NA	13
CASSPLNSRGNQPQHF	TRBV2	TRBJ1-5	NA	16
CASSSSRTSGRLRPQFF	TRBV28	TRBJ2-1	NA	17
CASSLVGSQYNEQFF	TRBV27	TRBJ2-1	NA	15
CAIRYRADEQYF	TRBV10-3	NA	NA	12
CASSRDSHGGEQYF	TRBV28	TRBJ2-7	NA	14
CASSRGANQPQHF	TRBV9	TRBJ1-5	NA	13
CLTQGNTEAFF	TRBV27	TRBJ1-1	NA	11
CASSKEGTSGRNQETQYF	TRBV21-1	TRBJ2-5	NA	18
CASSPEQSAPYNEQFF	TRBV5-1	TRBJ2-1	NA	16
CASSLGQLYNEQFF	TRBV27	TRBJ2-1	many	14
CASSFRLAGGRRGEQFF	TRBV5-4	TRBJ2-1	NA	17
CARSSVLTGTGYYEQYF	TRBV7-5	TRBJ2-7	NA	17
CASSFRQNTEAFF	TRBV11-2	TRBJ1-1	NA	13
CASSTPGQGAVEKLFF	TRBV28	TRBJ1-4	few	16
CASSSLQGNEQYF	TRBV19	TRBJ2-7	NA	13
CASSQDRGLSTEAFF	TRBV14	TRBJ1-1	NA	15
CASSLRQGPYNEQFF	TRBV18	TRBJ2-1	NA	15
CACTFRTDSFGYTF	TRBV30	TRBJ1-2	NA	14
CSSSSSGLASTEGQYF	TRBV7-9	TRBJ2-7	NA	16
CAISESAGGGTEAFF	TRBV10-3	TRBJ1-1	NA	15
CASSQGGPTDIQYF	TRBV14	TRBJ2-4	NA	14
CASSQERQNQETQYF	TRBV4-1	TRBJ2-5	NA	15
CAWSALVNTIYF	TRBV30	TRBJ1-3	NA	12
CASSPLRGGREEETQYF	TRBV7-8	TRBJ2-5	once	17
CASSTQGAHWYF	TRBV2	TRBJ2-4	NA	12
CASSLAGNQPQHF	TRBV5-8	TRBJ1-5	NA	13